Many counts were recorded for the clone carrying this T cell receptor beta chain. This entry comes from a study of regulatory T cells in long-lasting Graves disease. Combining iRepertoire HTBI primers with Arm-PCR of CDR3 regions, the authors built TCR beta libraries. Each CDR3 protein is one row after TCRdb ran MiXCR on the multiplex PCR reads. The sample has 510,000 or so distinct CDR3 sequences; 12% are singletons. This sample's time point: newly diagnosed GD, antithyroid drugs for less than 3 months. Preparation of the TCR library used RNA extracted from PBMCs. These sequences were also reported in another study, on T cells in Graves' hyperthyroidism and ophthalmopathy. This second report adds: When the TCR CDR3 underwent first-round RT-PCR, the HTBI primer set was used. Ophthalmopathy was distinguished from stable hyperthyroidism by 13 V-J signatures.

Material: peripheral blood mononuclear cells (PBMCs), obtained at new diagnosis, from a patient treated with antithyroid drugs. This TCR was recovered from a woman aged 25 to 39 with Graves disease.

CDR3 sequence (DNA): TGCAGTGCTAGAGATCACTATCAAGAGACCCAGTACTTC. Its protein is CSARDHYQETQYF. The V call is TRBV20-1, the J call TRBJ2-5, with unresolved D. Trimming cost V 0 bases and J 2 bases, with 7 bases left between them. Germline loops: CDR1 DFQATT, CDR2 SNEGSKA (reference sequence). The CDR3 spans 13 residues.